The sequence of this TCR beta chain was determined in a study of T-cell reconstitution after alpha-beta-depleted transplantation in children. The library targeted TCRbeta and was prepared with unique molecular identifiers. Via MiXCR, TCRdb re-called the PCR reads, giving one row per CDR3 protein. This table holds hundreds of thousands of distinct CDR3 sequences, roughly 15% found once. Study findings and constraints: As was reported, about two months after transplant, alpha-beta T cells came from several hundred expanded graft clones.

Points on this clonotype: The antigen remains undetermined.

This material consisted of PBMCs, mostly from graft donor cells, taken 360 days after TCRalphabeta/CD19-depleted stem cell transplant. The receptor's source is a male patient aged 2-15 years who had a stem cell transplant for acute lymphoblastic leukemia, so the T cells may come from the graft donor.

CDR3: CATSDPWGGYTGELFF. The DNA for the CDR3 is TGTGCCACCAGTGACCCTTGGGGCGGATACACCGGGGAGCTGTTTTTT. The J gene is TRBJ2-2, the V gene TRBV24-1; the D gene is possibly TRBD1 (5 bases). The V end was cut by 4 bases, the J end by 3 bases, with 14 bases between. Germline V gene data show CDR1 as KGHDR and CDR2 as SFDVKD. This CDR3 has 16 amino acids.